The 16 T cell receptor beta chains listed next were all sequenced from one sample in a study of CD8 T cells in ankylosing spondylitis. TCRdb called the 5' RACE reads again in MiXCR, with one record for every CDR3 protein. In the table there are around 300,000 distinct CDR3 sequences, under 15% of which are singletons. The sample consisted of blood, either unsorted or a sorted T cell fraction (not recorded which). These receptors all stem from a male donor with ankylosing spondylitis or in good health (not recorded which).

This clonotype was seen a handful of times. The chain couples TRBV20-1 to TRBJ2-1, with 10 bases aligning to TRBD2. Germline V CDR1 and CDR2: DFQATT, SNEGSKA (reference sequence). The CDR3 spans 15 residues. V shed 4 bases and J 7 bases; nucleotides not matched to a gene: 10. The CDR3: CSATDMSGGANEQFF. CDR3 sequence (DNA): TGCAGTGCTACCGACATGAGCGGGGGGGCAAATGAGCAGTTCTTC.

This clonotype has only a few counts. The chain carries TRBV20-1 and TRBJ2-5, with a weak D call TRBD1 (6 bases). From germline, CDR1 is DFQATT and CDR2 SNEGSKA (reference sequence). The CDR3 runs to 13 residues. V lost 3 bases and J lost 4, with 12 bases in between. For the CDR3, the DNA is TGCAGTGCTAGGGTCGGGACAACAGAGACCCAGTACTTC. Translating gives CSARVGTTETQYF.

J is TRBJ2-4 and V is TRBV4-1; 7 bases map to TRBD1. Per germline, CDR1 MGHRA and CDR2 YSYEKL. The CDR3 has 15 residues. V lost 0 bases to trimming and J lost 6 bases; unmatched junction nucleotides: 5. CDR3 amino acids: CASSQDRQGRNIQYF. CDR3 bases: TGCGCCAGCAGCCAAGATCGACAGGGTAGAAACATTCAGTACTTC.

This clonotype has more than one count but fewer than ten. The V gene is TRBV11-2, the J gene TRBJ1-2; TRBD1 agrees at 7 bases. The CDR3 runs to 15 residues. Germline loops: CDR1 SGHAT, CDR2 FQNNGV. J gave up 2 bases and V 5 bases, and 8 bases lay outside the gene matches. The DNA of the CDR3 is TGTGCCAGCAGCCCCGGTCTGACAGGGAACTATGGCTACACCTTC. Translation: CASSPGLTGNYGYTF.

This chain links TRBV6-5 with TRBJ2-4, with TRBD1 matching over 12 bases. The ends lost 0 bases at V and 8 bases at J; junction bases unmatched: 14. Germline CDR1 reads MNHEY; CDR2 reads SVGAGI. CDR3 length: 19 residues. The CDR3 protein is CASSYSNRMGTGGMDIQYF. CDR3 DNA sequence: TGTGCCAGCAGTTACTCGAATAGGATGGGGACAGGGGGCATGGACATTCAGTACTTC.

This clonotype was counted a few times. The rearrangement uses TRBV12-3 or TRBV12-4 and TRBJ2-1; TRBD2 matches at 7 bases. V dropped 4 bases and J dropped 7; count of bases not matched to a gene: 10. This CDR3 contains 15 residues. CDR3 in DNA: TGTGCCAGCAGTTACCCGACTAGCCGCGGGAATGAGCAGTTCTTC. Protein: CASSYPTSRGNEQFF.

This clonotype was counted only a few times. The chain joins TRBV27 to TRBJ1-2; D uncertain. Trimming removed 6 bases from V and 4 bases from J, with 15 bases in between. CDR1 and CDR2 from the germline V gene are MNHEY and SMNVEV (reference sequence). This CDR3 is 14 amino acids long. CDR3 in amino acids: CASSQRFGFYGYTF. The CDR3 region has the DNA TGTGCCAGCAGCCAGAGATTCGGGTTCTATGGCTACACCTTC.

This clonotype was picked up a small number of times. The chain recombines TRBV6-5 with TRBJ2-3; 11 bases fit TRBD2. There are 18 residues in the CDR3. V was clipped by 0 bases and J by 7 bases; unmatched bases: 12. The germline V gene encodes CDR1 MNHEY and CDR2 SVGAGI. The CDR3 DNA sequence: TGTGCCAGCAGTTACTCGACGCGGGGGACTAGCGGAATAAATACGCAGTATTTT. Protein: CASSYSTRGTSGINTQYF.

The chain links TRBV5-1 to TRBJ2-1, with 7 bases that match TRBD1. Germline V gene data show CDR1 as SGHRS and CDR2 as YFSETQ. V lost 4 bases and J lost 8; bases outside the gene matches: 9. The CDR3 is made up of 14 amino acids. CDR3: CASSRGDSKHEQFF. The CDR3 bases are TGCGCCAGCAGCAGAGGGGACAGTAAACATGAGCAGTTCTTC.

This clonotype has more than one count but fewer than ten. V is TRBV10-3 and J is TRBJ2-5, with D perhaps assigned TRBD1 or TRBD2 (6 bases each). V lost 4 bases and J 5 bases, leaving 11 bases between the germline ends. The CDR3 has 13 amino acids. In germline, CDR1 is ENHRY, CDR2 SYGVKD. CDR3 amino acids: CAISGWRGETQYF. The DNA of the CDR3 is TGTGCCATCAGTGGATGGAGGGGGGAGACCCAGTACTTC.

The rearrangement links TRBV21-1 to TRBJ2-7; the table's D call of TRBD1 was not tested on the DNA. TRBV21-1 is marked as a pseudogene. The length of the CDR3 is 15 residues. In DNA form, the CDR3 reads TGTGCCAGCAGCAAAAAACAGGGCGGTTGGTACGAGCAGTACTTC. This translates into CASSKKQGGWYEQYF.

The chain couples TRBV7-2 to TRBJ1-4; a possible D gene is TRBD1 (5 bases). V was shortened by 1 base and J by 6 bases, with 12 bases between the two germline ends. CDR1 is SGHTA, CDR2 FQGNSA, per germline. The CDR3 is 15 residues long. The CDR3 loop is CASSLGGLVHEKLFF. The CDR3 nucleotides read TGTGCCAGCAGCTTAGGGGGGTTGGTACATGAAAAACTGTTTTTT.

This clonotype was recorded many times. This sequence joins TRBV14 and TRBJ2-7; a possible D gene is TRBD1 (5 bases). V was shortened by 1 base and J by 4 bases, with 14 bases between the two germline ends. The germline V gene has CDR1 SGHDN and CDR2 FVKESK. CDR3 size: 15 residues. The CDR3 DNA reads as TGTGCCAGCAGCCAAGGTACGACAGCGATATACGAGCAGTACTTC. Encoded protein: CASSQGTTAIYEQYF.

This clonotype was picked up a small number of times. The gene calls are TRBV7-2 and TRBJ1-1, with no clear D. V lost 1 base, J lost 1 base, and 10 bases lay in between. This CDR3 comprises 15 residues. The germline V gene encodes CDR1 SGHTA and CDR2 FQGNSA. In nucleotides, the CDR3 is TGTGCCAGCAGCTTAGATTTCGACCGGAACACTGAAGCTTTCTTT. Translation: CASSLDFDRNTEAFF.

In this sample, this clonotype turned up a few times. This chain links TRBV20-1 with TRBJ2-5; TRBD2 agrees at 8 bases. The CDR3 covers 12 residues. Germline V gene sequence: CDR1 DFQATT, CDR2 SNEGSKA (reference sequence). Trimming removed 8 bases from V and 4 bases from J; junction bases left unmatched: 6. The CDR3, as DNA: TGCAGTCCTCATCGGGGGGGAGAGACCCAGTACTTC. This codes for CSPHRGGETQYF.

In the case of this clonotype: An end of the junction does not agree with germline; a read error may underlie this. The chain couples TRBV5-6 to TRBJ2-3, with D unresolved. CDR1 and CDR2 (germline): SGHDT, YYEEEE. The CDR3 covers 14 residues. The CDR3 reads CASSRRVGTDTQCF. CDR3 in DNA: TGTGCCAGCAGCCGTAGGGTGGGAACAGATACGCAGTGTTTT. The variable domain in full, completed from reference TRBV5-6 and TRBJ2-3, reads DAGVTQSPTHLIKTRGQQVTLRCSPKSGHDTVSWYQQALGQGPQFIFQYYEEEERQRGNFPDRFSGHQFPNYSSELNVNALLLGDSALYLCASSRRVGTDTQCFGPGTRLTVL.